These 21 T cell receptor beta chains came from one sample sequenced in a study of blood T cell repertoires in COVID-19. Sequenced by immunoSEQ multiplex PCR; TCRdb stores in-frame clones only, minus some. The repertoire holds about 25,000 clones, with roughly 79% as singletons. Sequenced material: peripheral blood. The origin of the receptors is an older man with acute or convalescent COVID-19.

The genes are TRBV12-3 or TRBV12-4 and TRBJ1-5; the D is unclear. This CDR3 has 13 amino acids. Trimming took 5 bases from V and 4 from J, leaving 9 bases between them. Written as DNA, the CDR3 is TGTGCCAGCAGTCCTCGTCGGAATCAGCCCCAGCATTTT. Amino acid sequence: CASSPRRNQPQHF.

This chain links TRBV6-2 or TRBV6-3 with TRBJ2-7; 10 bases agree with TRBD2. In germline, CDR1 is MNHEY, CDR2 SVGEGT. CDR3 length: 14 residues. Losses at the gene ends were 5 bases for V and 3 bases for J; bases not matched to a gene: 4. The CDR3 DNA is TGTGCCAGCAGTCTGTCTAGCGGGAGCTACGAGCAGTACTTC. Amino acid sequence: CASSLSSGSYEQYF.

This clone has a single count. Written as DNA, the CDR3 is TGCGCCAGCAGCCACCTCGTTGGGAAGCAGGGTGGGGCGAACACTGAAGCTTTCTTT. This translates into CASSHLVGKQGGANTEAFF. V and J are TRBV10-2 and TRBJ1-1, with a weak D call TRBD1 (5 bases). V was trimmed by 6 bases and J by 1 base, leaving 27 bases between them. Germline assignment: CDR1 WSHSY and CDR2 SAAADI. There are 19 residues in the CDR3.

The rearrangement uses TRBV19 and TRBJ2-1, with 8 bases matching TRBD2. Germline V gives CDR1 LNHDA, CDR2 SQIVND (reference sequence). V gave up 5 bases and J gave up 6 bases; unmatched junction bases: 12. The CDR3 length is 16 residues. The CDR3 here is CASSLSRGLGANEQFF. The CDR3 DNA reads TGTGCCAGTAGTCTATCCAGGGGACTAGGGGCCAATGAGCAGTTCTTC.

The V and J genes are TRBV23-1 and TRBJ1-5; a weak D match, TRBD1 (6 bases). TRBV23-1 is marked as an open reading frame, function uncertain. V gave up 4 bases and J gave up 0 bases, with 13 bases separating them. This CDR3 has 16 amino acids. The CDR3 here is CASSPRGCNSNQPQHF. The CDR3 DNA reads as TGCGCCAGCAGTCCCAGGGGATGCAATAGCAATCAGCCCCAGCATTTT.

This chain joins TRBV5-4 and TRBJ2-1, with D possibly being TRBD2 (7 bases). This CDR3 contains 15 residues. V lost 2 bases and J 5 bases, leaving 14 bases between the germline ends. Germline CDR1 reads SGHNT; CDR2 reads YYREEE (reference sequence). CDR3 sequence (DNA): TGTGCCAGCAGCTTAGGGGGGGCGGTGGACAATGAGCAGTTCTTC. Amino acid sequence: CASSLGGAVDNEQFF.

This chain links TRBV29-1 with TRBJ1-2; weak D call: TRBD1 (5 bases). Per the germline V gene, CDR1 is SQVTM and CDR2 is ANQGSEA. This CDR3 is 14 amino acids long. V dropped 3 bases and J dropped 4 bases, with 15 bases sitting between them. The CDR3 sequence is CSVDRVDTFYGYTF. DNA of the CDR3: TGCAGCGTTGACAGGGTGGACACCTTCTATGGCTACACCTTC.

The chain carries TRBV4-1 and TRBJ1-5, with D unresolved. The germline gives CDR1 MGHRA, CDR2 YSYEKL. This CDR3 has 16 amino acids. The germline V and J ends were trimmed by 1 base and 0 bases, with 10 bases remaining between them. CDR3: CASSQAYSYSNQPQHF. In DNA form, the CDR3 reads TGCGCCAGCAGCCAAGCGTACAGCTATAGCAATCAGCCCCAGCATTTT.

The V and J genes are TRBV24-1 and TRBJ1-1; the match to TRBD1 covers 9 bases. J gave up 5 bases and V 3 bases, and 3 bases lay outside the gene matches. Looked up from germline, CDR1 is KGHDR and CDR2 is SFDVKD. The CDR3 is 14 amino acids. The CDR3, as DNA: TGTGCCACCAGTGATACAGGGGGCGGAACTGAAGCTTTCTTT. It encodes CATSDTGGGTEAFF.

The gene calls are TRBV11-3 and TRBJ2-1, with 10 nucleotides matching TRBD1. Germline V gene data show CDR1 as SGHNT and CDR2 as YENEEA. The CDR3 has 15 residues. The V gene end was trimmed by 1 base and the J gene end by 6 bases; junction bases not matched to a gene: 3. In DNA form, the CDR3 reads TGTGCCAGCAGCTTAGGACAGGGGGCCCTCAATGAGCAGTTCTTC. It yields the protein CASSLGQGALNEQFF.

The chain is built from TRBV11-2 and TRBJ2-1, with D perhaps matching TRBD1 (5 bases). The CDR3 has 14 amino acids. V was clipped by 6 bases and J by 6 bases, with 15 bases between them. Germline-derived CDR1 and CDR2 are SGHAT and FQNNGV. CDR3 amino acids: CASSFRQILNEQFF. As DNA, the CDR3 is TGTGCCAGCAGTTTCCGACAGATTCTCAATGAGCAGTTCTTC.

The chain combines TRBV7-9 with TRBJ2-5; D remains unclear. Germline loops: CDR1 SEHNR, CDR2 FQNEAQ (reference sequence). The CDR3 spans 11 residues. V dropped 3 bases and J dropped 4 bases, with 3 bases sitting between them. The CDR3 here is CASSFGETQYF. The CDR3, as DNA: TGTGCCAGCAGCTTCGGAGAGACCCAGTACTTC.

The rearrangement uses TRBV5-5 and TRBJ1-4, with a weak D call TRBD1 (5 bases). Germline V lookup: CDR1 SGHKS, CDR2 YYEKEE (reference sequence). This CDR3 comprises 16 residues. Between the trimmed V and J ends, which lost 2 bases and 0 bases, there was a span of 11 bases. The CDR3 DNA sequence: TGTGCCAGCAGCTTCCGAGAACAGGCAACTAATGAAAAACTGTTTTTT. It codes for CASSFREQATNEKLFF.

The table lists this clone with a count of one. The chain recombines TRBV5-1 with TRBJ2-4; 9 positions agree with TRBD2. Germline CDR1 is SGHRS and CDR2 is YFSETQ. The J segment lost 2 bases and the V segment lost 1 base, leaving 1 base of the junction unmatched. There are 15 residues in the CDR3. CDR3 in amino acids: CASSLLAGTKNIQYF. CDR3 nucleotide sequence: TGCGCCAGCAGCTTGCTAGCGGGGACCAAAAACATTCAGTACTTC.

This clone appeared a few times. The rearrangement joins TRBV9 to TRBJ1-5, with 7 bases lining up with TRBD1. Trimming took 1 base from V and 7 from J; bases not matched to a gene: 2. This CDR3 region has 13 residues. Germline V gives CDR1 SGDLS, CDR2 YYNGEE. The CDR3: CASSVTGEQPQHF. For the CDR3, the DNA is TGTGCCAGCAGCGTAACAGGGGAACAGCCCCAGCATTTT.

This rearrangement joins TRBV3-1 (or the pseudogene TRBV3-2) to TRBJ2-7; TRBD1 agrees at 7 bases. J lost 3 bases, V lost 1 base, and 3 bases had no gene match. There are 14 residues in the CDR3. Germline V gives CDR1 LGHDT, CDR2 YNNKEL (reference sequence). CDR3 DNA sequence: TGTGCCAGCAGCCAAGGATACAGGGGCTACGAGCAGTACTTC. This translates into CASSQGYRGYEQYF.

This clone was counted only a few times. V gene TRBV6-1 combines with J gene TRBJ2-7; TRBD2 is a possible D gene (6 bases). V lost 2 bases and J 2 bases, leaving 13 bases between the germline ends. CDR3 length equals 15 residues. CDR1 is MNHNS, CDR2 SASEGT, per germline. CDR3 nucleotides: TGTGCCAGCAGTGAATGGGGGACTCCAACCTACGAGCAGTACTTC. Translating it yields CASSEWGTPTYEQYF.

The genes are TRBV5-6 and TRBJ1-2; 7 positions match TRBD1. The junction had 12 bases not matched to a gene; V was cut back by 0 bases and J by 4 bases. CDR3 size: 17 residues. Per germline, CDR1 SGHDT and CDR2 YYEEEE. The CDR3 protein is CASSLDSFGTASYGYTF. The CDR3 coding sequence is TGTGCCAGCAGCTTGGACTCATTCGGGACAGCCTCCTATGGCTACACCTTC.

The chain recombines TRBV29-1 with TRBJ1-4; 7 nucleotides line up with TRBD1. The V gene end was trimmed by 4 bases and the J gene end by 5 bases; junction bases not matched to a gene: 4. Germline values: CDR1 SQVTM, CDR2 ANQGSEA. CDR3 length equals 13 residues. CDR3 sequence: CSVVGGPNEKLFF. Written as DNA, the CDR3 is TGCAGCGTTGTAGGGGGCCCAAATGAAAAACTGTTTTTT.

The chain has TRBV2 and TRBJ2-1; 7 nucleotides align to TRBD1. The V gene end was trimmed by 5 bases and the J gene end by 5 bases; junction bases not matched to a gene: 3. The CDR3 spans 13 residues. Germline V CDR1 and CDR2: SNHLY, FYNNEI. The CDR3 here is CASSLDRDNEQFF. In nucleotides, the CDR3 is TGTGCCAGCAGTCTTGACAGGGACAATGAGCAGTTCTTC.

This chain joins TRBV6-6 and TRBJ1-1; D remains ambiguous. This CDR3 is built from 13 residues. Germline V lookup: CDR1 MNHNY, CDR2 SVGAGI (reference sequence). Trimming shortened V by 2 bases and J by 4 bases, and 8 bases separated the two germline ends. Written as DNA, the CDR3 is TGTGCCAGCAGTTACGATCACTTCACTGAAGCTTTCTTT. Protein: CASSYDHFTEAFF.